One TCR beta chain is described in this entry. This clone was recorded a few times. Which antigen it targets is not known. Base qualities were left out, and no much larger clone turns up one base away. The sample belongs to a study of Ad26.COV2.S vaccination and SARS-CoV-2 variants (dated by TCRdb to about 2021). Context from the whole study: Vaccine-arm donors were drawn from COV1001, a multicentre, randomized, double-blind, placebo-controlled phase I-IIa trial of Ad26.COV2.S in healthy adults. The specificity and breadth of SARS-CoV-2-reactive T cell receptors after Ad26.COV2.S vaccination were assessed by TCRbeta repertoire sequencing. Blinding of investigators to trial group allocation was maintained during experiments and outcome assessment. Trial participants were randomized into five groups of five: low-dose or high-dose Ad26.COV2.S given once or twice, or placebo on both occasions. The TCR-sequenced set comprised about 30 samples: some 20 Ad26.COV2.S vaccine recipients, 5 placebo recipients and 8 SARS-CoV-2 convalescent individuals. Dosing of Ad26.COV2.S was intramuscular, at either 5x10^10 or 1x10^11 viral particles, delivered as one shot or as two shots spaced 56 days apart. What the study reported, not specific to this receptor: After vaccination, substantial breadth of spike-specific CD8+ and CD4+ T cell responses was reported. The authors noted that the TCR breadth and depth analyses may have underestimated total T cell responses. Comparable non-spike TCR breadth was observed between vaccine and placebo recipients, consistent with only spike being contained in the vaccine. The study was not powered to compare responses between vaccine doses or regimens. Ad26.COV2.S recipients had higher spike-specific TCR breadth than placebo recipients (P = 0.0014).

The treatment or condition label corresponds to: roughly 20 received Ad26.COV2.S at low or high dose, single or two shots; roughly five received placebo; per-sample allocation not given. For vaccine and placebo recipients, repertoires were sequenced using samples collected on day 63 after the first injection. Cohort 1b enrolled 20 to 30 adults aged 18-55 years at a single site in Boston, USA, between 29 July and 7 August 2020. Ad26.COV2.S was a replication-incompetent adenovirus type 26 vector expressing a prefusion-stabilized SARS-CoV-2 spike protein from the original Wuhan strain. TCRbeta CDR3 regions were sequenced with the immunoSEQ Assay. After extraction, genomic DNA underwent amplification by bias-controlled multiplex PCR, followed by high-throughput sequencing. In the paper's pipeline: Collapsing and filtering of sequences were performed to quantify the absolute abundance of each unique TCRbeta CDR3 region. T cell fraction was estimated by normalization of TCRbeta template counts to usable DNA, with usable DNA being measured through amplification of reference genes present in all nucleated cells. Repertoire TCRs were annotated as SARS-CoV-2-specific by exact matching of V gene, CDR3 amino acid sequence and J gene to a known reactive TCR set. The reference SARS-CoV-2 TCR set was derived from MIRA and filtered for enrichment in COVID-19-positive ImmuneCODE repertoires, a step that removed public or cross-reactive TCRs. Based on the MIRA antigens, annotated TCRs were further analysed at the level of specific ORF or position within ORF. Breadth was defined as annotated unique rearrangements over total unique productive rearrangements; depth was the summed frequency of those rearrangements. Two-sided Wilcoxon rank-sum tests were used to compare TCR breadth between groups. TCRdb provides this immuneACCESS table in a form limited to in-frame rearrangements. Some clones are lacking; in checked studies, under half of them reflect an unresolved V gene, and why the rest are absent is not known. That table furnishes V, J and clone size, whereas the DNA furnished D and trimming. Present in this sample are fewer than 400,000 clones, around four fifths of which were seen just once. The ten largest clones capture 2.1% of the sample.

The CDR3 sequence holds 14 residues, the cysteine and phenylalanine included. The sequence is cut down to CDR3 DNA, 42 bases in frame from base 1. V lost 6 bases and J lost 7 bases; the stretch between them is 15 bases long. CDR1 and CDR2, looked up from the germline V gene (reference sequence), are LNHDA and SQIVND. This sample comprised peripheral blood, obtained in a trial of Ad26.COV2.S vaccine versus placebo. This receptor was obtained from a person between 18 and 59 years old who received the Ad26.COV2.S COVID-19 vaccine or a placebo. The sequence is built from TRBV19 and TRBJ2-2; a confident D gene designation cannot be given. In nucleotides, the sequence is TGTGCCAGTAGCACCTCCGGATCGCTCGGGGAGCTGTTTTTT. This codes for CASSTSGSLGELFF.